The 17 T cell receptor beta chains listed next were all sequenced from one sample in a study of shared T cell receptors in the human thymus. Using immunoSEQ multiplex PCR, the repertoire was profiled, and TCRdb retains in-frame clones only, with some absent. The sample consists of 600,000 or so clones, around 87% of them appearing once. The data also belong to a second study, concerning human thymus T cells.

Material for sequencing was thymocytes. Receptors were obtained from a boy in the first two years of life with a congenital heart defect.

The chain couples TRBV14 to TRBJ2-5, with 8 bases identical to TRBD2. Trimming took 5 bases from V and 5 from J; bases not matched to a gene: 10. Germline-derived CDR1 and CDR2 are SGHDN and FVKESK. This CDR3 comprises 15 residues. The CDR3 DNA reads as TGTGCCAGCAGCGGAACCTTAGCGGGAACGGAGACCCAGTACTTC. Amino acids: CASSGTLAGTETQYF.

The chain recombines TRBV30 with TRBJ2-1, with TRBD2 identical over 15 bases. Germline values: CDR1 GTSNPN, CDR2 SVGIG (reference sequence). There are 16 residues in the CDR3. After removal of 3 bases from V and 8 bases from J, the junction contained 8 bases not matched to a gene. CDR3 sequence: CAWRGLAGGNIHEQFF. CDR3 sequence (DNA): TGTGCCTGGAGGGGACTAGCGGGAGGCAATATCCATGAGCAGTTCTTC.

The gene calls are TRBV7-2 and TRBJ2-7; TRBD2 matches at 8 bases. Germline V gene sequence: CDR1 SGHTA, CDR2 FQGNSA. V was clipped by 5 bases and J by 8 bases; unmatched bases: 17. This CDR3 is 16 amino acids long. The CDR3: CASSTKAGVQAGKQYF. The CDR3 nucleotides are TGTGCCAGCAGCACTAAAGCGGGAGTGCAGGCAGGCAAGCAGTACTTC.

The chain joins TRBV4-3 to TRBJ2-7; weak D call: TRBD1 (6 bases). The CDR3 sequence is 17 residues long. The V end was cut by 3 bases, the J end by 3 bases, with 21 bases between. The germline gives CDR1 LGHNA, CDR2 YSLEER. CDR3 sequence reads: CASSQGSRAQDSYEQYF. The CDR3 DNA sequence: TGCGCCAGCAGCCAGGGGTCTCGCGCGCAGGACAGCTACGAGCAGTACTTC.

CDR3 in amino acids: CASSPRRTDNNSPLHF. CDR3 nucleotides: TGTGCCAGCTCACCACGGAGGACAGATAATAATTCACCCCTCCACTTT. The chain joins TRBV18 to TRBJ1-6; TRBD1 is a possible D gene (6 bases). V lost 1 base and J lost 5, with 12 bases in between. This CDR3 is built from 16 residues. Germline values: CDR1 KGHSH, CDR2 LQKENI.

The CDR3, as DNA: TGTGCCAGCAGCCAAGACCCGGACAGGGACCCCTACGAGCAGTACTTC. It is translated as CASSQDPDRDPYEQYF. The V call is TRBV14, the J call TRBJ2-7, with 8 bases matching TRBD1. The CDR3 sequence is 16 residues long. Germline CDR1 SGHDN, CDR2 FVKESK. V shed 0 bases and J 2 bases; nucleotides not matched to a gene: 6.

The chain employs TRBV19 and TRBJ1-2; D gene ambiguous. Germline-derived CDR1 and CDR2 are LNHDA and SQIVND (reference sequence). Trimming stripped 8 bases from V and 4 bases from J, with 8 bases between. The CDR3 covers 11 residues. The CDR3 sequence: CASRAPYGYTF. In DNA form, the CDR3 reads TGTGCCAGTCGTGCGCCCTATGGCTACACCTTC. The full variable domain, rest sourced from reference TRBV19 and TRBJ1-2, is DGGITQSPKYLFRKEGQNVTLSCEQNLNHDAMYWYRQDPGQGLRLIYYSQIVNDFQKGDIAEGYSVSREKKESFPLTVTSAQKNPTAFYLCASRAPYGYTFGSGTRLTVV.

The V call is TRBV29-1, the J call TRBJ2-7, with D possibly matching TRBD2 (7 bases). Germline-derived CDR1 and CDR2 are SQVTM and ANQGSEA. The V end was cut by 6 bases, the J end by 2 bases, with 17 bases between. The CDR3 spans 14 residues. The CDR3 DNA is TGCAGCGTGGTTATGCGCGGGGGCCCCTACGAGCAGTACTTC. As protein: CSVVMRGGPYEQYF.

The V gene is TRBV5-1, the J gene TRBJ2-1; TRBD1 agrees at 10 bases. This CDR3 is built from 16 residues. CDR1 is SGHRS, CDR2 YFSETQ, per germline. The ends lost 2 bases at V and 4 bases at J; junction bases unmatched: 6. The CDR3 sequence: CASSLWDRGSYNEQFF. CDR3 nucleotides: TGCGCCAGCAGCTTATGGGACAGGGGTTCATACAATGAGCAGTTCTTC.

The chain couples TRBV6-1 to TRBJ2-4, with TRBD1 identical over 10 bases. After removal of 1 base from V and 8 bases from J, the junction contained 5 bases not matched to a gene. Germline V lookup: CDR1 MNHNS, CDR2 SASEGT. This CDR3 spans 15 amino acids. The CDR3 DNA is TGTGCCAGCAGTGAAGAGACAGGGGGCGCGGACATTCAGTACTTC. Amino acids: CASSEETGGADIQYF.

This chain links TRBV14 with TRBJ1-1; D gene ambiguous. Germline V gene sequence: CDR1 SGHDN, CDR2 FVKESK. CDR3 length: 17 amino acids. The germline V and J ends were trimmed by 1 base and 2 bases, with 17 bases remaining between them. The CDR3 bases are TGTGCCAGCAGCCAAGTCGTGGCGACATACTTAAACACTGAAGCTTTCTTT. It specifies CASSQVVATYLNTEAFF.

The chain uses TRBV7-6 and TRBJ2-1, with a tentative D call TRBD2 (5 bases). V was cut by 1 base and J by 4 bases, with 5 bases left in between. There are 13 residues in the CDR3. Germline CDR1 reads SGHVS; CDR2 reads FNYEAQ. The CDR3 loop is CASSLGEYNEQFF. The CDR3 DNA is TGTGCCAGCAGCTTAGGGGAGTACAATGAGCAGTTCTTC.

V gene TRBV30 combines with J gene TRBJ1-1; tentative D call: TRBD1 (6 bases). This CDR3 comprises 16 residues. The V and J ends lost 0 bases and 4 bases respectively, with 18 bases between them. The V gene's germline CDR1 is GTSNPN and CDR2 SVGIG (reference sequence). CDR3 sequence (DNA): TGTGCCTGGAGTGTTACGGGGGGCGGTAAAGGCACTGAAGCTTTCTTT. It translates to CAWSVTGGGKGTEAFF.

This sequence joins TRBV27 and TRBJ2-1, with TRBD2 matching over 8 bases. CDR1 and CDR2 from the germline V gene are MNHEY and SMNVEV (reference sequence). With V trimmed by 6 bases and J by 10 bases, 5 bases remained unmatched. This CDR3 has 12 amino acids. CDR3 protein: CASSRGGGEQFF. The CDR3 DNA sequence: TGTGCCAGCAGCCGGGGGGGAGGGGAGCAGTTCTTC.

The chain recombines TRBV25-1 with TRBJ1-2, with a possible D match to TRBD1 (5 bases). This CDR3 is 11 amino acids long. V was cut by 10 bases and J by 5 bases, with 11 bases left in between. Looked up from germline, CDR1 is MGHDK and CDR2 is SYGVNS. CDR3 residues: CATHGGYGYTF. CDR3 DNA sequence: TGTGCCACCCACGGGGGGTATGGCTACACCTTC.

J is TRBJ1-1 and V is TRBV18; weak D call: TRBD1 (5 bases). Germline CDR1 KGHSH, CDR2 LQKENI. The CDR3 sequence is 17 residues long. The germline V and J ends were trimmed by 0 bases and 3 bases, with 17 bases remaining between them. The CDR3 DNA reads TGTGCCAGCTCACCACCGGGACTAAGGGAGGAGTACACTGAAGCTTTCTTT. Protein product: CASSPPGLREEYTEAFF.

The rearrangement links TRBV10-2 to TRBJ2-1; 14 bases are a match to TRBD2. Unmatched junction bases numbered 18, after V lost 7 bases and J lost 4 bases. Germline loops: CDR1 WSHSY, CDR2 SAAADI. The CDR3 totals 20 residues. The DNA for the CDR3 is TGCGCCAGCACCGATGGGACTAGCGGGAGATCGGTCTGGGGTTACAATGAGCAGTTCTTC. This translates into CASTDGTSGRSVWGYNEQFF.